A selection of T cell receptor beta chains follows, all from one sample in a study of response to subunit inactivated influenza vaccine. TCRdb re-derived calls from the RT-PCR reads in MiXCR, one entry per CDR3 protein. The sample holds 600,000 to 850,000 distinct CDR3 sequences, 12% to 15% seen once. The sequences come from PBMCs from blood, collected 14 days before vaccination. All receptors derive from a man between 50 and 59 years old who received an inactivated influenza vaccine. Both conserved end residues are part of each CDR3. Some rows have no size entry. The others give once, few or many, or a class for an expanded clone.

abundance,v_gene,CDR3aa
NA,TRBV3-1,CASSQGPGPNQPQHF
NA,TRBV7-9,CASSLVRKNNEQFF
NA,TRBV6-4,CASSDGRTPDTQYF
NA,TRBV7-2,CASSLSVLNEQFF
NA,TRBV20-1,CSAGTALSSYEQYF
NA,TRBV14,CASSQQIHTDTQYF
NA,TRBV9,CASSAGVFNSPLHF
many,TRBV5-1,CASSPLGVYTEAFF
few,TRBV29-1,CSVRKTGDMAEAFF
few,TRBV7-2,CASSHDTDTQYF
many,TRBV7-2,CASSPQGLASNEQYF
few,TRBV12-3/TRBV12-4,CASSVHANYGYTF
many,TRBV5-6,CASSGGPGTAFYEQYF
few,TRBV6-2/TRBV6-3,CASSYRPPRGGEQYF
NA,TRBV11-1,CASSHEPLWDRAAGELFF
few,TRBV20-1,CSARDYWGQGQETQYF
few,TRBV4-1,CASSLRLAGPYEQYF